A single sample is the source of the 22 T cell receptor beta chains below, sequenced in a study of blood T cell repertoires in COVID-19. The data were produced by immunoSEQ multiplex PCR, yet TCRdb's version contains in-frame clones alone and is incomplete. Counted here are a few hundred thousand clones, 80% to 90% occurring once; the ten biggest clones make up approximately 4%. The sequencing sample was made of peripheral blood. The source of these receptors is a woman aged 40 to 55 with acute or convalescent COVID-19.

This chain uses TRBV14 with TRBJ1-2; 8 positions match TRBD1. The CDR3 sequence is 12 residues long. Germline CDR1 is SGHDN and CDR2 is FVKESK. V was pared by 5 bases and J by 8 bases, with 4 bases of the junction left unmatched. This chain's CDR3 is CASSWRTGGYTF. The CDR3 bases are TGTGCCAGCAGCTGGAGGACAGGGGGCTACACCTTC.

The chain is built from TRBV4-2 and TRBJ1-5, with TRBD1 matching over 7 bases. Germline CDR1 and CDR2: LGHNA and YNFKEQ. V was pared by 1 base and J by 6 bases, with 6 bases of the junction left unmatched. This CDR3 spans 15 amino acids. For the CDR3, the DNA is TGTGCCAGCAGCCAAGGACAGGGTGAAGGTCAGCCCCAGCATTTT. Translation: CASSQGQGEGQPQHF.

The chain combines TRBV27 with TRBJ2-1; TRBD2 aligns across 9 bases. The length of the CDR3 is 16 residues. V lost 2 bases to trimming and J lost 0 bases; unmatched junction nucleotides: 2. CDR1 and CDR2 from the germline V gene are MNHEY and SMNVEV (reference sequence). CDR3 sequence (DNA): TGTGCCAGCAGTTTAAGCGGGGGGCCCTCCTACAATGAGCAGTTCTTC. Encoded protein: CASSLSGGPSYNEQFF.

The chain links TRBV9 to TRBJ2-3; 11 nucleotides match TRBD2. Germline V gene sequence: CDR1 SGDLS, CDR2 YYNGEE. The CDR3 covers 16 residues. Unmatched junction bases numbered 9, after V lost 3 bases and J lost 6 bases. CDR3 residues: CASSGGVAGGQDTQYF. DNA of the CDR3: TGTGCCAGCAGCGGAGGGGTAGCGGGGGGGCAGGATACGCAGTATTTT. The variable domain in full, with the rest retrieved from reference TRBV9 and TRBJ2-3, is DSGVTQTPKHLITATGQRVTLRCSPRSGDLSVYWYQQSLDQGLQFLIQYYNGEERAKGNILERFSAQQFPDLHSELNLSSLELGDSALYFCASSGGVAGGQDTQYFGPGTRLTVL.

This clone was picked up one time. The chain joins TRBV9 to TRBJ1-2; D gene unclear. The CDR3 has 14 amino acids. Germline values: CDR1 SGDLS, CDR2 YYNGEE. Trimming pared 0 bases from V and 0 bases from J, leaving 6 bases between. In DNA, the CDR3 is TGTGCCAGCAGCGTAGGAATAGCTAACTATGGCTACACCTTC. This encodes CASSVGIANYGYTF.

The table lists this clone with a few counts. The CDR3 bases are TGTGCCAGCAGCCTGGGACTGCCGAACACTGAAGCTTTCTTT. Amino acids: CASSLGLPNTEAFF. The rearrangement links TRBV3-1 (or the pseudogene TRBV3-2) to TRBJ1-1; a weak D match, TRBD1 (5 bases). The V gene's germline CDR1 is LGHDT and CDR2 YNNKEL (reference sequence). Trimming shortened V by 4 bases and J by 1 base, and 10 bases separated the two germline ends. This CDR3 is built from 14 residues.

The V call is TRBV21-1, the J call TRBJ2-4; the table's TRBD1 call for D was not verified on the DNA. TRBV21-1 is recorded as a pseudogene. The CDR3 totals 18 residues. DNA for the CDR3: TGTGCCAGCAGCAGCCGGGACAGGGGACCCCTCGCCAAAAACATTCAGTACTTC. Translated: CASSSRDRGPLAKNIQYF.

J is TRBJ2-2 and V is TRBV2, with TRBD1 matching over 9 bases. The CDR3 spans 18 residues. J gave up 1 base and V 6 bases, and 12 bases lay outside the gene matches. The germline CDR1 and CDR2 sequences are SNHLY and FYNNEI. The CDR3 DNA sequence: TGTGCCAGCAGGAGACTGGGGACAGGGAATTTGAACACCGGGGAGCTGTTTTTT. Residues: CASRRLGTGNLNTGELFF.

The chain employs TRBV7-9 and TRBJ1-5; possible D gene TRBD1, 6 bases. Trimming took off 5 bases at V and 2 bases at J, with 10 bases between the two ends. The CDR3 length is 14 residues. Germline lookup yields CDR1 SEHNR and CDR2 FQNEAQ (reference sequence). This CDR3 is CASSGRGCNQPQHF. In DNA, the CDR3 is TGTGCCAGCAGCGGGAGGGGGTGCAATCAGCCCCAGCATTTT.

This rearrangement joins TRBV4-1 to TRBJ1-2; D is ambiguous. Germline CDR1 MGHRA, CDR2 YSYEKL. The V and J ends lost 4 bases and 5 bases respectively, with 20 bases between them. The CDR3 is 16 residues long. The CDR3 region has the DNA TGCGCCAGCAGCCCCCTCCAGAGAGGTCGCAATTATGGCTACACCTTC. Its translation: CASSPLQRGRNYGYTF.

This sequence joins TRBV7-3 and TRBJ1-2; 10 bases are a match to TRBD1. V lost 5 bases and J lost 6; bases outside the gene matches: 6. The V gene's germline CDR1 is SGHTA and CDR2 FQGTGA. This CDR3 is built from 14 residues. The CDR3 sequence is CASSPRQGADGYTF. In nucleotides, the CDR3 is TGTGCCAGCAGCCCTAGACAGGGGGCAGATGGCTACACCTTC. The whole variable domain, filled in from reference TRBV7-3 and TRBJ1-2, reads GAGVSQTPSNKVTEKGKYVELRCDPISGHTALYWYRQSLGQGPEFLIYFQGTGAADDSGLPNDRFFAVRPEGSVSTLKIQRTERGDSAVYLCASSPRQGADGYTFGSGTRLTVV.

The J gene is TRBJ1-5, the V gene TRBV7-2; D not certain. Trimming removed 2 bases from V and 4 bases from J, with 12 bases in between. The CDR3 runs 15 residues. CDR1 is SGHTA, CDR2 FQGNSA, per germline. The CDR3 DNA sequence: TGTGCCAGCAGCTTACAAAGTGGAGGGAATCAGCCCCAGCATTTT. As protein: CASSLQSGGNQPQHF.

The J gene is TRBJ1-2, the V gene TRBV2; D unclear. CDR1 SNHLY and CDR2 FYNNEI come from the germline V gene. The CDR3 loop spans 13 amino acids. The ends were cut back, 6 bases at V and 4 bases at J, with 12 bases in the middle. The CDR3 nucleotides are TGTGCCAGCAGCCAACCCCGGGGCTATGGCTACACCTTC. Translated: CASSQPRGYGYTF.

The rearrangement uses TRBV27 and TRBJ1-6, with TRBD1 matching 9 bases. CDR1 is MNHEY and CDR2 is SMNVEV in the germline V gene (reference sequence). The CDR3 spans 16 residues. V trimming: 6 bases; J trimming: 7 bases; junction bases outside the gene matches: 10. The CDR3 region is CASSRRDRADNSPLHF. CDR3 bases: TGTGCCAGCAGCCGACGGGACAGGGCTGACAATTCACCCCTCCACTTT.

This rearrangement joins TRBV5-6 to TRBJ2-5; D perhaps matches TRBD1 (5 bases). Germline-derived CDR1 and CDR2 are SGHDT and YYEEEE. The CDR3 contains 14 residues. V dropped 1 base and J dropped 5 bases, with 12 bases sitting between them. CDR3 bases: TGTGCCAGCAGCTTGATGGGGCCAGGGGAGACCCAGTACTTC. As protein: CASSLMGPGETQYF.

This chain joins TRBV30 and TRBJ1-1; D possibly corresponds to TRBD1 (5 bases). The CDR3 contains 14 residues. Trimming pared 2 bases from V and 1 base from J, leaving 11 bases between. Germline CDR1 is GTSNPN and CDR2 is SVGIG (reference sequence). The CDR3 DNA follows: TGTGCCTGGAGTCGGGGGATACCGAACACTGAAGCTTTCTTT. Its protein product is CAWSRGIPNTEAFF.

This sequence joins TRBV2 and TRBJ2-7; tentatively, D is TRBD1 (5 bases). The CDR3 sequence is 12 residues long. Germline V CDR1 and CDR2: SNHLY, FYNNEI. V lost 6 bases to trimming and J lost 2 bases, with 8 bases between them. The CDR3 is CASRTETYEQYV. The DNA for the CDR3 is TGTGCCAGCAGGACAGAGACCTACGAGCAGTACGTC.

This rearrangement joins TRBV9 to TRBJ2-3; 11 bases are shared with TRBD2. With V trimmed by 4 bases and J by 6 bases, 13 bases remained unmatched. Germline values: CDR1 SGDLS, CDR2 YYNGEE. The CDR3 length is 17 residues. CDR3 nucleotides: TGTGCCAGCAGCCTTCCTTTAGCGGGGGGGCTTAAGGATACGCAGTATTTT. Translated, it gives CASSLPLAGGLKDTQYF. Variable domain in full (rest from reference TRBV9 and TRBJ2-3): DSGVTQTPKHLITATGQRVTLRCSPRSGDLSVYWYQQSLDQGLQFLIQYYNGEERAKGNILERFSAQQFPDLHSELNLSSLELGDSALYFCASSLPLAGGLKDTQYFGPGTRLTVL.

The count of this clone is one. The chain couples TRBV29-1 to TRBJ2-3, with 9 bases aligning to TRBD1. The V gene's germline CDR1 is SQVTM and CDR2 ANQGSEA. The CDR3 covers 13 residues. The V segment lost 7 bases and the J segment 5 bases; nucleotides outside the gene matches: 7. CDR3: CSAPGQGKDTQYF. Here the CDR3 DNA reads TGCAGCGCTCCGGGACAGGGAAAAGATACGCAGTATTTT.

The chain joins TRBV27 to TRBJ1-1, with D tentatively TRBD1 (5 bases). Germline values: CDR1 MNHEY, CDR2 SMNVEV (reference sequence). The CDR3 loop spans 14 amino acids. The V end was cut by 6 bases, the J end by 1 base, with 12 bases between. The CDR3 spells CASRTGHPNTEAFF. The CDR3 nucleotides are TGTGCCAGCAGGACCGGACACCCGAACACTGAAGCTTTCTTT.

The V call is TRBV15, the J call TRBJ1-1, with 9 positions matching TRBD1. The CDR3 is made up of 15 amino acids. The J segment lost 1 base and the V segment lost 3 bases, leaving 3 bases of the junction unmatched. Germline V gives CDR1 LNHNV, CDR2 YYDKDF (reference sequence). The CDR3 DNA reads TGTGCCACCAGCAGGGACAGGGGTAAGAACACTGAAGCTTTCTTT. Translated, it gives CATSRDRGKNTEAFF.

This clone has a handful of counts. The chain uses TRBV25-1 and TRBJ1-3; TRBD1 matches at 8 bases. The germline gives CDR1 MGHDK, CDR2 SYGVNS. The CDR3 totals 13 residues. V was pared by 3 bases and J by 8 bases, with 3 bases of the junction left unmatched. This CDR3 reads CASSDGQGDTIYF. For the CDR3, the DNA is TGTGCCAGCAGTGACGGACAGGGAGACACCATATATTTT.